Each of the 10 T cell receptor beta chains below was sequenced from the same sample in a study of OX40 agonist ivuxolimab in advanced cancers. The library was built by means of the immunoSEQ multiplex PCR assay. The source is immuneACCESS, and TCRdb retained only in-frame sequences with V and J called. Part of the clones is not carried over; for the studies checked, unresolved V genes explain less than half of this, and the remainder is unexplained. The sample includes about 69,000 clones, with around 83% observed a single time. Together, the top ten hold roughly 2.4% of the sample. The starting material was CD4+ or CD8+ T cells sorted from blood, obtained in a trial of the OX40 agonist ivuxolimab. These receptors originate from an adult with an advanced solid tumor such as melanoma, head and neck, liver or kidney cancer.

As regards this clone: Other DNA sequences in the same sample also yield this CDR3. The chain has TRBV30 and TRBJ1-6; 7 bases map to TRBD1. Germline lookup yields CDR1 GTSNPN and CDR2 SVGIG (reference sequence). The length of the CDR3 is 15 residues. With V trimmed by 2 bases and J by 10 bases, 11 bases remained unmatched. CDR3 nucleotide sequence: TGTGCCTGGAGTCCCCGGGATAGGGGACAGTCACCCCTCCACTTT. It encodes CAWSPRDRGQSPLHF.

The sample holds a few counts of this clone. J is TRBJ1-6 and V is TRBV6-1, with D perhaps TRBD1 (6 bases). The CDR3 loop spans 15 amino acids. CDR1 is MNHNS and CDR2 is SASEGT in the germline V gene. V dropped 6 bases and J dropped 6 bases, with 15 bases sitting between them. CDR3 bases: TGTGCCAGCAGCGCAGGGGACGGCACTAATTCACCCCTCCACTTT. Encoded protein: CASSAGDGTNSPLHF.

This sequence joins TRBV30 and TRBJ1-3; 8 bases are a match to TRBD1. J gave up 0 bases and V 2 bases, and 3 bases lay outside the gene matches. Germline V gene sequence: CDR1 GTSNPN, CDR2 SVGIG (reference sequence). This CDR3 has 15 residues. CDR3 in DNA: TGTGCCTGGAGTATCGGGACAGGCTCTGGAAACACCATATATTTT. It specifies CAWSIGTGSGNTIYF.

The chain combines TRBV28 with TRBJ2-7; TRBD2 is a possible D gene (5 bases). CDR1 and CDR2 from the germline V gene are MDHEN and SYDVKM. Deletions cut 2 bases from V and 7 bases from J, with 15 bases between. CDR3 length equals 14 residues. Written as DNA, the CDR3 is TGTGCCAGCAGTTTAGGTCTAGCCCCCAAGGAGCAGTACTTC. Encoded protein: CASSLGLAPKEQYF.

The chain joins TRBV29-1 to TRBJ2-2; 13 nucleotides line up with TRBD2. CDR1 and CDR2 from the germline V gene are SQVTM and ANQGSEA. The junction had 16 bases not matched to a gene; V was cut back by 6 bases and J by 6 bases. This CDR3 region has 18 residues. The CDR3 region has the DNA TGCAGCGTCTCCCTCGGGACTAGCGGGAACCGGGTGGCCGGGGAGCTGTTTTTT. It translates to CSVSLGTSGNRVAGELFF.

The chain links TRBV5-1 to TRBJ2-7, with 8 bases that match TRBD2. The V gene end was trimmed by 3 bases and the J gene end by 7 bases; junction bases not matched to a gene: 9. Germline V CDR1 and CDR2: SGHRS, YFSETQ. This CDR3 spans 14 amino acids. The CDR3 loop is CASSSISGSWEQYF. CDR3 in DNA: TGCGCCAGCAGCTCTATAAGCGGGAGTTGGGAGCAGTACTTC.

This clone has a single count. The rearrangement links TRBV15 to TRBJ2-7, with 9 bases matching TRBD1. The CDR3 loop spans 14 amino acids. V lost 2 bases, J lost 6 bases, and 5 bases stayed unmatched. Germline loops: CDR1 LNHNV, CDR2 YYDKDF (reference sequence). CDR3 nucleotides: TGTGCCACCAGCAGACCAGGACAGGGGCGCGAGCAGTACTTC. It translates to CATSRPGQGREQYF.

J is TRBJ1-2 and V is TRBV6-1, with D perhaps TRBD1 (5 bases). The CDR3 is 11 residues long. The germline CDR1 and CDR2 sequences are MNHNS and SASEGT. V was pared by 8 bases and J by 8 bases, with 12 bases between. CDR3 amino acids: CASGGVWGYTF. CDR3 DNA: TGTGCCAGCGGGGGTGTATGGGGCTACACCTTC.

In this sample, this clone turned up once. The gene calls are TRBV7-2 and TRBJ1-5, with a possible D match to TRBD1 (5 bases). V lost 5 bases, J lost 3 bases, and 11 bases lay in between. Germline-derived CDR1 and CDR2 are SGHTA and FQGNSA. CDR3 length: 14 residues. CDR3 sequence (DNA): TGTGCCAGCAGCCCGACAGCCTTCAATCAGCCCCAGCATTTT. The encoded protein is CASSPTAFNQPQHF.

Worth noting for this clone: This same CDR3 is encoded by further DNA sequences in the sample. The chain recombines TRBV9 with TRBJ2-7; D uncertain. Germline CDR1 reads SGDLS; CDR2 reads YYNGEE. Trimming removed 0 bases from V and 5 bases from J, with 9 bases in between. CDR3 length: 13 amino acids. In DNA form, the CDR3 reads TGTGCCAGCAGCGTAGGGCCCCAAAACGAGCAGTACTTC. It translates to CASSVGPQNEQYF. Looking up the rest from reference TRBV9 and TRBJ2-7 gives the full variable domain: DSGVTQTPKHLITATGQRVTLRCSPRSGDLSVYWYQQSLDQGLQFLIQYYNGEERAKGNILERFSAQQFPDLHSELNLSSLELGDSALYFCASSVGPQNEQYFGPGTRLTVT.